The 20 T cell receptor beta chains below come from one sample, sequenced in a study of cytomegalovirus exposure and HLA in healthy donors. PCR amplification relied on 60 Vbeta primers (plus 13 Jbeta primers). Only in-frame clones appear in the TCRdb table, and some are missing; sequencing was by immunoSEQ multiplex PCR. The sample consists of some 97,000 clones, approximately 80% of them appearing once. Source material: PBMCs. These TCRs come from a female donor in good health and CMV-seropositive.

The J gene is TRBJ1-2, the V gene TRBV5-1, with a tentative D call TRBD1 (5 bases). V was clipped by 0 bases and J by 6 bases, with 12 bases between them. The CDR3 is made up of 14 amino acids. The V gene's germline CDR1 is SGHRS and CDR2 YFSETQ. CDR3 amino acids: CASSLARQHDGYTF. CDR3 coding DNA: TGCGCCAGCAGCTTGGCCCGACAGCACGATGGCTACACCTTC.

The V gene is TRBV7-9, the J gene TRBJ2-1; 8 bases agree with TRBD1. Germline CDR1 reads SEHNR; CDR2 reads FQNEAQ (reference sequence). CDR3 length: 16 residues. After removal of 4 bases from V and 8 bases from J, the junction contained 13 bases not matched to a gene. The CDR3 DNA reads TGTGCCAGCAGCTCAGGACAGGGCATGGGTCATGATGAGCAGTTCTTC. Encoded protein: CASSSGQGMGHDEQFF. Supplemented by reference TRBV7-9 and TRBJ2-1, the full variable domain reads DTGVSQNPRHKITKRGQNVTFRCDPISEHNRLYWYRQTLGQGPEFLTYFQNEAQLEKSRLLSDRFSAERPKGSFSTLEIQRTEQGDSAMYLCASSSGQGMGHDEQFFGPGTRLTVL.

The rearrangement links TRBV29-1 to TRBJ2-1; 10 nucleotides agree with TRBD1. Germline loops: CDR1 SQVTM, CDR2 ANQGSEA. Losses at the gene ends were 6 bases for V and 2 bases for J; bases not matched to a gene: 4. This CDR3 is 14 amino acids long. For the CDR3, the DNA is TGCAGCGTCGGGGACAGGGGAGCCTACAATGAGCAGTTCTTC. Translation: CSVGDRGAYNEQFF.

This clone was observed once. The J gene is TRBJ2-5, the V gene TRBV4-1; D remains ambiguous. This CDR3 comprises 12 residues. V shed 3 bases and J shed 5 bases, with 7 bases lying between them. CDR1 and CDR2 (germline): MGHRA, YSYEKL. Here the CDR3 reads CASSHGWETQYF. CDR3 DNA sequence: TGCGCCAGCAGCCACGGGTGGGAGACCCAGTACTTC.

The chain carries TRBV6-5 and TRBJ1-5; D is perhaps TRBD1 (5 bases). CDR1 MNHEY and CDR2 SVGAGI come from the germline V gene. The germline V and J ends were trimmed by 2 bases and 7 bases, with 9 bases remaining between them. The CDR3 runs to 13 residues. The CDR3 loop reads CASSYVGGQPQHF. Here the CDR3 DNA reads TGTGCCAGCAGTTACGTCGGGGGGCAGCCCCAGCATTTT.

J is TRBJ2-7 and V is TRBV27, with 8 bases matching TRBD1. Germline lookup yields CDR1 MNHEY and CDR2 SMNVEV (reference sequence). This CDR3 spans 13 amino acids. V shed 6 bases, J shed 5 bases, and the junction held 6 bases outside the gene matches. CDR3 in amino acids: CASSRTGKDEQYF. CDR3 DNA: TGTGCCAGCAGCCGGACAGGGAAGGACGAGCAGTACTTC.

The gene calls are TRBV9 and TRBJ2-5; D perhaps matches TRBD2 (5 bases). Judging by the DNA end, TRBJ2-7 fits better; the J call may be wrong. Germline-derived CDR1 and CDR2 are SGDLS and YYNGEE. The CDR3 length is 13 residues. The CDR3 sequence is CASSVAPSHEQYF. The DNA of the CDR3 is TGTGCCAGCAGCGTAGCTCCTAGCCACGAGCAGTACTTC.

The chain has TRBV27 and TRBJ2-5; 14 bases match TRBD2. The CDR3 loop spans 16 amino acids. Germline assignment: CDR1 MNHEY and CDR2 SMNVEV (reference sequence). With 4 bases clipped from V and 5 bases from J, the junction kept 6 bases outside the gene matches. The CDR3 region is CASSWGTSGGGETQYF. The CDR3 DNA reads TGTGCCAGCAGTTGGGGGACTAGCGGGGGTGGGGAGACCCAGTACTTC.

The chain carries TRBV15 and TRBJ2-7; 7 nucleotides line up with TRBD2. CDR1 is LNHNV, CDR2 YYDKDF, per germline (reference sequence). The CDR3 is 16 residues long. With V trimmed by 0 bases and J by 2 bases, 7 bases remained unmatched. CDR3 loop: CATSRDGGGSAYEQYF. In nucleotides, the CDR3 is TGTGCCACCAGCAGAGATGGTGGCGGGAGTGCCTACGAGCAGTACTTC.

V is TRBV11-2 and J is TRBJ2-2; D call uncertain. Trimming left V 2 bases short and J 4 bases short, with 8 bases between. This CDR3 has 14 residues. From germline, CDR1 is SGHAT and CDR2 FQNNGV. The CDR3 loop is CASSLNLGTGELFF. Written as DNA, the CDR3 is TGTGCCAGCAGCTTAAATCTAGGCACCGGGGAGCTGTTTTTT.

The chain has TRBV10-2 and TRBJ2-1; TRBD2 aligns across 12 bases. CDR3 length equals 18 residues. In germline, CDR1 is WSHSY, CDR2 SAAADI. V lost 0 bases and J lost 4; bases outside the gene matches: 7. The CDR3 region is CASSESQLAGGVYNEQFF. Here the CDR3 DNA reads TGCGCCAGCAGTGAGTCCCAGCTAGCGGGAGGGGTATACAATGAGCAGTTCTTC.

CDR3 DNA: TGTGCCAGCCGCCCCGAGACAGGAGGAGTTAATGGCTACACCTTC. It codes for CASRPETGGVNGYTF. The chain joins TRBV6-5 to TRBJ1-2; weak D call: TRBD1 (6 bases). This CDR3 has 15 residues. With 8 bases removed from V and 6 bases from J, the gap between germline ends came to 22 bases. Per the germline V gene, CDR1 is MNHEY and CDR2 is SVGAGI.

The rearrangement joins TRBV19 to TRBJ1-5; tentatively, D is TRBD1 (6 bases). V lost 3 bases and J 2 bases, leaving 11 bases between the germline ends. The CDR3 totals 15 residues. In germline, CDR1 is LNHDA, CDR2 SQIVND (reference sequence). The chain's CDR3 is CASSIQGTGNQPQHF. The CDR3 DNA sequence: TGTGCCAGTAGTATCCAGGGGACGGGCAATCAGCCCCAGCATTTT. The full variable domain, with the rest looked up from reference TRBV19 and TRBJ1-5, is DGGITQSPKYLFRKEGQNVTLSCEQNLNHDAMYWYRQDPGQGLRLIYYSQIVNDFQKGDIAEGYSVSREKKESFPLTVTSAQKNPTAFYLCASSIQGTGNQPQHFGDGTRLSIL.

This clone was seen only a few times. This chain joins TRBV9 and TRBJ2-7; 7 bases fit TRBD1. Trimming cost V 0 bases and J 6 bases; bases outside gene matches: 3. Germline V gene sequence: CDR1 SGDLS, CDR2 YYNGEE. The CDR3 has 13 amino acids. Here the CDR3 reads CASSVVSGGEQYF. In DNA form, the CDR3 reads TGTGCCAGCAGCGTAGTCTCAGGGGGCGAGCAGTACTTC. Complete variable domain (other parts from reference TRBV9 and TRBJ2-7): DSGVTQTPKHLITATGQRVTLRCSPRSGDLSVYWYQQSLDQGLQFLIQYYNGEERAKGNILERFSAQQFPDLHSELNLSSLELGDSALYFCASSVVSGGEQYFGPGTRLTVT.

The rearrangement joins TRBV6-4 to TRBJ2-1; 10 bases match TRBD1. There are 14 residues in the CDR3. V was pared by 3 bases and J by 7 bases, with 3 bases of the junction left unmatched. Germline CDR1 and CDR2: MRHNA and SNTAGT. As DNA, the CDR3 is TGTGCCAGCAGTGAGACAGGGGGCGGGAATGAGCAGTTCTTC. Its translation: CASSETGGGNEQFF.

This clone was found a few times. J is TRBJ2-1 and V is TRBV5-4; 14 nucleotides align to TRBD2. The CDR3 consists of 17 residues. Unmatched junction bases numbered 13, after V lost 4 bases and J lost 10 bases. Germline V gives CDR1 SGHNT, CDR2 YYREEE (reference sequence). CDR3 in amino acids: CASSRLAGGPVGREQFF. The DNA for the CDR3 is TGTGCCAGCAGCCGACTAGCGGGAGGGCCGGTGGGCAGGGAGCAGTTCTTC.

The genes are TRBV21-1 and TRBJ2-1; the DNA was not used to check the table's D call, TRBD2. TRBV21-1 is a listed pseudogene. The CDR3 has 17 amino acids. CDR3 bases: TGTGCCAGCAGCTCTCCTCCCGGGACTAGTAGGGGCAATGAGCAGTTCTTC. As protein: CASSSPPGTSRGNEQFF.

This chain uses TRBV10-3 with TRBJ2-5; TRBD1 agrees at 7 bases. V was clipped by 10 bases and J by 4 bases; unmatched bases: 3. The CDR3 has 11 amino acids. Germline lookup yields CDR1 ENHRY and CDR2 SYGVKD. The CDR3 nucleotides are TGTGCCAGCCGACAGGGAGAGACCCAGTACTTC. Translation: CASRQGETQYF.

The CDR3 nucleotides are TGTGCCAGCAGCTTCTGGGGGGGGCGGCGTGGCTACACCTTC. It codes for CASSFWGGRRGYTF. The V gene is TRBV7-2, the J gene TRBJ1-2; D is possibly TRBD1 (6 bases). Germline V lookup: CDR1 SGHTA, CDR2 FQGNSA. The CDR3 consists of 14 residues. V was shortened by 3 bases and J by 7 bases, with 15 bases between the two germline ends.

This chain uses TRBV30 with TRBJ1-1; maybe TRBD1 (5 bases). This CDR3 contains 13 residues. V gave up 3 bases and J gave up 3 bases, with 11 bases separating them. CDR1 is GTSNPN and CDR2 is SVGIG in the germline V gene (reference sequence). DNA for the CDR3: TGTGCCTGGAGATGGGGAGGGGACACTGAAGCTTTCTTT. Amino acids: CAWRWGGDTEAFF.